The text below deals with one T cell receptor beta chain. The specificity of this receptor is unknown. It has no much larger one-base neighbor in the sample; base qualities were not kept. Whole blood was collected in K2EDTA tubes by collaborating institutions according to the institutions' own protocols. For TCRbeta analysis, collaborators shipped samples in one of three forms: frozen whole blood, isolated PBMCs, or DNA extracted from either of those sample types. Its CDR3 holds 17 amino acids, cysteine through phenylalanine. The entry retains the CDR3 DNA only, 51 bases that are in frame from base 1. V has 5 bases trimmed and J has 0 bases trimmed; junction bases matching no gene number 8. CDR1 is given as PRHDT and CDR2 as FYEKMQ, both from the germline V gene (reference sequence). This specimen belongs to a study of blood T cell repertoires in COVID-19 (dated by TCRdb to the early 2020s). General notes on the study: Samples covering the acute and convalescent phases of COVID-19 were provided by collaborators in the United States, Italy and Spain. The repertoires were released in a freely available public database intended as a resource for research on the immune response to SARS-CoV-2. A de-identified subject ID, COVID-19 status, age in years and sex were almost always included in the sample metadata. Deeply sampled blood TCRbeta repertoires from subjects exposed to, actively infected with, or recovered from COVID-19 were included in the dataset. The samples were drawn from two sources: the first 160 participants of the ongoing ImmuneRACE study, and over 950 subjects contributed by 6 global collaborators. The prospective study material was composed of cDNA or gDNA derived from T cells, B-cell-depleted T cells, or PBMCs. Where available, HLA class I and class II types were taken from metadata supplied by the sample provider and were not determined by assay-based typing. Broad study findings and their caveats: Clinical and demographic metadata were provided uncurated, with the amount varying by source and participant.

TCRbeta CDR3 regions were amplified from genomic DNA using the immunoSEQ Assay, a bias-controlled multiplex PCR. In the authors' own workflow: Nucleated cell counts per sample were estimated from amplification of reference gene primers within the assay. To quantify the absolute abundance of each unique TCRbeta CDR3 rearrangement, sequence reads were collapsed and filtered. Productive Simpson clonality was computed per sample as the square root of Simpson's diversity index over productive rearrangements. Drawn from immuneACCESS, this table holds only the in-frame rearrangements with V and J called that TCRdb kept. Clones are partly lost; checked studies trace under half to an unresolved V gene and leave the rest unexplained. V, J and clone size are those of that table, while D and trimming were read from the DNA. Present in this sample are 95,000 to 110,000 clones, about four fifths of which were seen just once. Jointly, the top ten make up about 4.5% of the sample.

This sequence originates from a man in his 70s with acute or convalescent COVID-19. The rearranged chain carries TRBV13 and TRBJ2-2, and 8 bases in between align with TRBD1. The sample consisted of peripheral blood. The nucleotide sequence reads TGTGCCAGCAGCGCGGGGCGACAGGGGACGAACACCGGGGAGCTGTTTTTT. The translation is CASSAGRQGTNTGELFF.